This passage covers 5 T cell receptor beta chains from one sample sequenced in a study of T cell changes during pregnancy in multiple sclerosis. Measured with immunoSEQ multiplex PCR; TCRdb has only the in-frame clones, and not every one. The table lists 58,000 or so clones, 80% to 90% of them singletons. Material: CD4+ T cells from peripheral blood mononuclear cells, obtained in the third trimester of pregnancy. The receptor set was obtained from a female donor with multiple sclerosis, enrolled in a pregnancy study.

This chain uses TRBV4-1 with TRBJ2-7; no reliable D call. This CDR3 region has 15 residues. CDR1 and CDR2 from the germline V gene are MGHRA and YSYEKL. V lost 0 bases to trimming and J lost 3 bases, with 12 bases between them. Written as DNA, the CDR3 is TGCGCCAGCAGCCAAGATGTAGCCAGTTACTACGAGCAGTACTTC. It translates to CASSQDVASYYEQYF.

This chain joins TRBV18 and TRBJ1-2; TRBD1 might be the D (5 bases). CDR3 length: 13 residues. Germline lookup yields CDR1 KGHSH and CDR2 LQKENI. V lost 3 bases and J lost 6, with 11 bases in between. Written as DNA, the CDR3 is TGTGCCAGCTCACCCGGGGCGGGGAATGGCTACACCTTC. Translating it yields CASSPGAGNGYTF.

V and J are TRBV19 and TRBJ2-1; a weak D match, TRBD2 (5 bases). CDR3 size: 14 residues. The V end lost 9 bases, the J end lost 4 bases, and 16 bases lay between the germline ends. Germline assignment: CDR1 LNHDA and CDR2 SQIVND (reference sequence). CDR3 sequence: CASHPSGWYNEQFF. DNA of the CDR3: TGTGCCAGCCATCCCTCGGGGTGGTACAATGAGCAGTTCTTC.

The V gene is TRBV7-9, the J gene TRBJ2-7; no definite D call. The CDR3 contains 13 residues. V lost 1 base to trimming and J lost 3 bases, with 7 bases between them. Germline V gives CDR1 SEHNR, CDR2 FQNEAQ (reference sequence). CDR3 sequence reads: CASSLGRVYEQYF. The CDR3, as DNA: TGTGCCAGCAGCTTAGGCCGGGTCTACGAGCAGTACTTC. The whole variable domain, remainder taken from reference TRBV7-9 and TRBJ2-7, is DTGVSQNPRHKITKRGQNVTFRCDPISEHNRLYWYRQTLGQGPEFLTYFQNEAQLEKSRLLSDRFSAERPKGSFSTLEIQRTEQGDSAMYLCASSLGRVYEQYFGPGTRLTVT.

This clone was detected only once. The chain combines TRBV10-3 with TRBJ2-7, with 7 bases that match TRBD1. CDR1 is ENHRY and CDR2 is SYGVKD in the germline V gene. The trim removed 9 bases at V and 2 bases at J, leaving 4 bases unmatched. The CDR3 sequence is 12 residues long. CDR3 sequence reads: CAIGTAAYEQYF. CDR3 sequence (DNA): TGTGCCATAGGGACAGCCGCCTACGAGCAGTACTTC.